This T cell receptor (beta chain) emerged from a study of blood T cell repertoires in COVID-19. Germline assignment: CDR1 ENHRY and CDR2 SYGVKD. V dropped 2 bases and J dropped 5; count of bases not matched to a gene: 5. This CDR3 is built from 16 residues. Participants were aged roughly 18 to 89 years from more than 20 US areas. In the original analysis: Amplification of reference gene primers provided the estimated nucleated cell counts. Sequencing was performed with immunoSEQ multiplex PCR; in TCRdb, only in-frame clones are kept and a portion is missing. V and J calls plus clone size are reproduced from that table; the DNA served to infer D and trimming. This sample yields about 350,000 clones, of which roughly 90% are seen a single time; roughly 1% belongs to the top ten.

Sequenced: PBMCs or T cells enriched from blood (not recorded which). This clonotype originated in a woman in her 30s who had recovered from COVID-19. The chain has TRBV10-3 and TRBJ2-5, with TRBD2 matching over 13 bases. CDR3 in amino acids: CAISEGLAGAGETQYF. CDR3 nucleotide sequence: TGTGCCATCAGTGAGGGACTAGCGGGGGCGGGGGAGACCCAGTACTTC.